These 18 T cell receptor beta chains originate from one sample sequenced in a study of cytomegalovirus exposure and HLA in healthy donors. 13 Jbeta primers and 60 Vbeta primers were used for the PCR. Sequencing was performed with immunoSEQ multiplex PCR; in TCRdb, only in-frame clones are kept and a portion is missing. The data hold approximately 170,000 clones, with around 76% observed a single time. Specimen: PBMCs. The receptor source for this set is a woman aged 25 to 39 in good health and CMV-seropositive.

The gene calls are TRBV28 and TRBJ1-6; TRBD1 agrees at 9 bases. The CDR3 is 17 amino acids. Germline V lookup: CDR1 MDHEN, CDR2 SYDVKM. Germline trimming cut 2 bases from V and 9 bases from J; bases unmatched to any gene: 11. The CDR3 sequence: CASSLGGRTGAGSPLHF. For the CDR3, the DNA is TGTGCCAGCAGTTTAGGGGGGAGGACAGGGGCAGGTTCACCCCTCCACTTT.

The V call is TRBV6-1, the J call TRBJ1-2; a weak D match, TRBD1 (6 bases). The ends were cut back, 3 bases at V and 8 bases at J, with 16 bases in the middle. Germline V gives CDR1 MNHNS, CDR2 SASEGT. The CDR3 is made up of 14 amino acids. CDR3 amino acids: CASSDRGRPKGYTF. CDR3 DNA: TGTGCCAGCAGTGACAGGGGCCGACCTAAGGGCTACACCTTC.

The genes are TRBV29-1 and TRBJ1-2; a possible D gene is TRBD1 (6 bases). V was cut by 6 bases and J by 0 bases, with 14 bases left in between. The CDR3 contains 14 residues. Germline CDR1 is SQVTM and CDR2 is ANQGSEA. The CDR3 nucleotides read TGCAGCGTGTACACAGGGCCCCCTAACTATGGCTACACCTTC. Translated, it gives CSVYTGPPNYGYTF.

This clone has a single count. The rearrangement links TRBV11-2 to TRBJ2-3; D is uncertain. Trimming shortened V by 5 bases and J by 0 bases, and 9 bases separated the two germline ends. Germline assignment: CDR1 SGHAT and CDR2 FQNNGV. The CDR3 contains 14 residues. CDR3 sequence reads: CASSQTDSTDTQYF. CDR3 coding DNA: TGTGCCAGCAGCCAGACTGATAGCACAGATACGCAGTATTTT.

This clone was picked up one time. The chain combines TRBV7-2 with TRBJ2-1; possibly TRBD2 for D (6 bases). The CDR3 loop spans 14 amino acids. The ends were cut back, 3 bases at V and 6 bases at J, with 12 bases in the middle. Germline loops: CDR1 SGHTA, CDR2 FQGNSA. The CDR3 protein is CASSFEEGRNEQFF. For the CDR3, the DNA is TGTGCCAGCAGCTTCGAGGAGGGCCGCAATGAGCAGTTCTTC.

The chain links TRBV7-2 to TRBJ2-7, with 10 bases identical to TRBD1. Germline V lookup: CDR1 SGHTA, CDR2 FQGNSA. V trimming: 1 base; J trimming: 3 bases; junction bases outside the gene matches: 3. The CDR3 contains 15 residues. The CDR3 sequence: CASSLVRTGGYEQYF. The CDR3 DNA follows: TGTGCCAGCAGCTTAGTAAGGACAGGGGGCTACGAGCAGTACTTC.

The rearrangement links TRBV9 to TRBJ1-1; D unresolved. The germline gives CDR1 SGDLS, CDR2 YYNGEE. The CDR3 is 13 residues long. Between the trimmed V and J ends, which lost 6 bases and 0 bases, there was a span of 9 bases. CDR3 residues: CASTAELNTEAFF. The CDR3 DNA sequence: TGTGCCAGCACCGCCGAGTTGAACACTGAAGCTTTCTTT. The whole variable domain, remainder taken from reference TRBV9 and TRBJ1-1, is DSGVTQTPKHLITATGQRVTLRCSPRSGDLSVYWYQQSLDQGLQFLIQYYNGEERAKGNILERFSAQQFPDLHSELNLSSLELGDSALYFCASTAELNTEAFFGQGTRLTVV.

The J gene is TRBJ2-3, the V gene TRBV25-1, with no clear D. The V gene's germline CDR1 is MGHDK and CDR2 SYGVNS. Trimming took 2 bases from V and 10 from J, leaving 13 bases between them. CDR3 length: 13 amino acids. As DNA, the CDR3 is TGTGCCAGCAGTGAACCTTTTTCCTCAGCGCAGTATTTT. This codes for CASSEPFSSAQYF.

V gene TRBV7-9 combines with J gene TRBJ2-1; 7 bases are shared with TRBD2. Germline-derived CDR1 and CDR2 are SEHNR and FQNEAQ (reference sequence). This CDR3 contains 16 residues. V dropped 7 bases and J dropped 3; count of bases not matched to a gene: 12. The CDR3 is CASTDISGTIYNEQFF. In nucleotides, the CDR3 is TGTGCCAGCACCGATATCAGCGGGACTATCTACAATGAGCAGTTCTTC.

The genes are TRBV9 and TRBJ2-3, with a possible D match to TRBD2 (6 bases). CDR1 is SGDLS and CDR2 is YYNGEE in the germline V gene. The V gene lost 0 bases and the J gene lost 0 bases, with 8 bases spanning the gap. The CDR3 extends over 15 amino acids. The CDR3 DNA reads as TGTGCCAGCAGCGTAGGGAGCGGGAGCACAGATACGCAGTATTTT. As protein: CASSVGSGSTDTQYF.

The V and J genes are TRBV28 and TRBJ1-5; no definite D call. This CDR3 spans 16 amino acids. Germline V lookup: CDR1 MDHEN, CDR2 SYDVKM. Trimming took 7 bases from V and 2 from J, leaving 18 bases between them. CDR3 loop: CASTHTRAVGNQPQHF. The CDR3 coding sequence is TGTGCCAGCACTCATACGAGGGCAGTCGGCAATCAGCCCCAGCATTTT.

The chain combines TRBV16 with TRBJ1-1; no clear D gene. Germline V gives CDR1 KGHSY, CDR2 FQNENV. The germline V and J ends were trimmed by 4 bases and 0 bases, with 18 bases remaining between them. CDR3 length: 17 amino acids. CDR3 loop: CASSPFSVRSMNTEAFF. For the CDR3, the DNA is TGTGCCAGCAGCCCATTTTCAGTCAGGTCCATGAACACTGAAGCTTTCTTT.

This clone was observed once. The DNA of the CDR3 is TGTGCCAGCAGCCCAGGGGGAGTACAAATGAGGGGAAGCAATCAGCCCCAGCATTTT. Encoded protein: CASSPGGVQMRGSNQPQHF. The chain employs TRBV11-2 and TRBJ1-5; 7 bases match TRBD1. Germline assignment: CDR1 SGHAT and CDR2 FQNNGV. The CDR3 contains 19 residues. V was pared by 5 bases and J by 1 base, with 17 bases of the junction left unmatched.

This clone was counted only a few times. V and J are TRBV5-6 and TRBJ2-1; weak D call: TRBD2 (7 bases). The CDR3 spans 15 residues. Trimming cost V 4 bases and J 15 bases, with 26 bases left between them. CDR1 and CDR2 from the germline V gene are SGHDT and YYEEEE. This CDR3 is CASSRVGGGVNQGFF. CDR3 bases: TGTGCCAGCAGCCGGGTGGGCGGGGGCGTCAATCAGGGGTTCTTC.

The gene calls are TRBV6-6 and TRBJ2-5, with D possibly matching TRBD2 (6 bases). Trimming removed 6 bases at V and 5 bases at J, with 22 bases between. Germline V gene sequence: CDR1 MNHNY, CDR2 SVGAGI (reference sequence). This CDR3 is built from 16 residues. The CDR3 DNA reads TGTGCCAGCAGGGACTTCCTGACGGGAGTGGGGGAGACCCAGTACTTC. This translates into CASRDFLTGVGETQYF.

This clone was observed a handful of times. The DNA of the CDR3 is TGTGCCAGCGGAGGACGGCTAGCGGTTAGCACAGATACGCAGTATTTT. Amino acid sequence: CASGGRLAVSTDTQYF. The chain employs TRBV7-9 and TRBJ2-3, with 7 bases fitting TRBD2. With 8 bases clipped from V and 0 bases from J, the junction kept 11 bases outside the gene matches. From germline, CDR1 is SEHNR and CDR2 FQNEAQ (reference sequence). The CDR3 contains 16 residues.

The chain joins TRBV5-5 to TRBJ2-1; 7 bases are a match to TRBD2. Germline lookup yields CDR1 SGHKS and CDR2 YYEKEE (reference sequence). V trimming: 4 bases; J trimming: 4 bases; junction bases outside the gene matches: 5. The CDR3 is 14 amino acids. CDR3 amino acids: CASSRGEIYNEQFF. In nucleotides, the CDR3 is TGTGCCAGCAGCCGGGGGGAAATATACAATGAGCAGTTCTTC.

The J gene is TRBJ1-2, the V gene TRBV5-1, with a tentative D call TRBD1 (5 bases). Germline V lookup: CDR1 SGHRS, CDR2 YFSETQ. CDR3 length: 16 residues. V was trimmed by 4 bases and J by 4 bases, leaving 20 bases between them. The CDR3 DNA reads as TGCGCCAGCAGCCCCACTTCCGGACACTTTATCTATGGCTACACCTTC. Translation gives CASSPTSGHFIYGYTF.